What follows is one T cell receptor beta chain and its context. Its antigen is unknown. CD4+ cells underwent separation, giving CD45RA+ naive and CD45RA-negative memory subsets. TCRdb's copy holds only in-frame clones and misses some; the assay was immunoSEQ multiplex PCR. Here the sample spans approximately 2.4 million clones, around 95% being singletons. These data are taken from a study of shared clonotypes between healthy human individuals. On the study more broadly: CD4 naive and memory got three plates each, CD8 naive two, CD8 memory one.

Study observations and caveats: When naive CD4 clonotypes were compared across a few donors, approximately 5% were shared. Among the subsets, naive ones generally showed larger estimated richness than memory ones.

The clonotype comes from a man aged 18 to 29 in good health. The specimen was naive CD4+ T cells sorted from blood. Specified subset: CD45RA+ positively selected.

The CDR3: CASRDRAPDTQYF. CDR3 in DNA: TGTGCCAGCCGGGACAGGGCCCCCGATACGCAGTATTTT. The V call is TRBV19, the J call TRBJ2-3; 9 nucleotides align to TRBD1. Trimming took 9 bases from V and 6 from J; bases not matched to a gene: 7. The CDR3 runs to 13 residues. In germline, CDR1 is LNHDA, CDR2 SQIVND (reference sequence).